The 31 T cell receptor beta chains reported below all come from one sample, sequenced in a study of blood T cell repertoires in COVID-19. This table comes from immunoSEQ multiplex PCR, and its TCRdb copy is limited to in-frame clones, with some not included. The table includes 95,000 to 110,000 clones, roughly 88% detected once. The sequenced sample was peripheral blood. These receptor sequences come from a man aged 45 to 65 with active or convalescent COVID-19.

V and J are TRBV3-1 (or the pseudogene TRBV3-2) and TRBJ2-7, with a possible D match to TRBD1 (6 bases). Per germline, CDR1 LGHDT and CDR2 YNNKEL (reference sequence). V was shortened by 0 bases and J by 10 bases, with 10 bases between the two germline ends. This CDR3 has 12 residues. CDR3 DNA sequence: TGTGCCAGCAGCCAAGACCTACAGGGACAGTACTTC. Translation: CASSQDLQGQYF.

This clone was recorded a few times. The gene calls are TRBV27 and TRBJ2-1; D unresolved. Trimming cost V 4 bases and J 4 bases, with 11 bases left between them. Germline V gives CDR1 MNHEY, CDR2 SMNVEV (reference sequence). This CDR3 comprises 14 residues. The CDR3 DNA reads TGTGCCAGCAGTTCCTGGGCTTCTTACAATGAGCAGTTCTTC. Translating it yields CASSSWASYNEQFF.

This rearrangement joins TRBV13 to TRBJ1-2; 11 bases match TRBD1. The germline gives CDR1 PRHDT, CDR2 FYEKMQ (reference sequence). Trimming cost V 0 bases and J 6 bases; bases outside gene matches: 3. The CDR3 is 15 amino acids. As DNA, the CDR3 is TGTGCCAGCAGCTTAGGGGACAGGGGGCCCCATGGCTACACCTTC. This translates into CASSLGDRGPHGYTF.

This rearrangement joins TRBV19 to TRBJ2-2; TRBD2 is a possible D gene (6 bases). This CDR3 has 14 amino acids. The V end was cut by 6 bases, the J end by 6 bases, with 14 bases between. CDR1 is LNHDA and CDR2 is SQIVND in the germline V gene (reference sequence). Here the CDR3 DNA reads TGTGCCAGTAGCCCGGCCGGGACTCCCGGGGAGCTGTTTTTT. As protein: CASSPAGTPGELFF. Drawing the rest from reference TRBV19 and TRBJ2-2, the complete variable domain is DGGITQSPKYLFRKEGQNVTLSCEQNLNHDAMYWYRQDPGQGLRLIYYSQIVNDFQKGDIAEGYSVSREKKESFPLTVTSAQKNPTAFYLCASSPAGTPGELFFGEGSRLTVL.

This clone was seen only once. The chain employs TRBV24-1 and TRBJ2-2, with TRBD2 matching 14 bases. The trim removed 3 bases at V and 4 bases at J, leaving 6 bases unmatched. The CDR3 contains 18 residues. In germline, CDR1 is KGHDR, CDR2 SFDVKD. CDR3 DNA sequence: TGTGCCACCAGTGATCCCGGGACTAGCGGGAGCCCCACCGGGGAGCTGTTTTTT. Protein product: CATSDPGTSGSPTGELFF.

CDR3 in DNA: TGTGCCAGCAGCCATGAGGGCCCCTACGAGCAGTACTTC. It translates to CASSHEGPYEQYF. This chain links TRBV3-1 (or the pseudogene TRBV3-2) with TRBJ2-7, with a tentative D call TRBD2 (5 bases). The CDR3 sequence is 13 residues long. Per germline, CDR1 LGHDT and CDR2 YNNKEL (reference sequence). Deletions cut 3 bases from V and 2 bases from J, with 8 bases between.

The rearrangement links TRBV5-1 to TRBJ2-3, with 13 bases fitting TRBD2. CDR3 length equals 15 residues. CDR1 and CDR2 from the germline V gene are SGHRS and YFSETQ. Trimming at V came to 3 bases and at J to 7 bases, leaving 5 bases not matched to a gene. The CDR3 sequence: CASSSGLAGVYTQYF. The CDR3 DNA is TGCGCCAGCAGCTCTGGACTAGCGGGGGTGTATACGCAGTATTTT.

V is TRBV15 and J is TRBJ2-3; D may be TRBD2 (6 bases). Trimming shortened V by 11 bases and J by 0 bases, and 15 bases separated the two germline ends. Germline CDR1 and CDR2: LNHNV and YYDKDF (reference sequence). This CDR3 spans 14 amino acids. For the CDR3, the DNA is TGTGCCTCTCGAAGCGGGTCCAGCACAGATACGCAGTATTTT. Its translation is CASRSGSSTDTQYF.

This sequence joins TRBV10-1 and TRBJ1-5, with TRBD1 identical over 7 bases. Germline CDR1 WNHNN, CDR2 SYGVQD (reference sequence). The CDR3 is 12 amino acids. V was pared by 8 bases and J by 6 bases, with 4 bases of the junction left unmatched. The CDR3 DNA is TGCGCCAGCGGGACAGAACGTCAGCCCCAGCATTTT. The encoded protein is CASGTERQPQHF.

The rearrangement links TRBV6-5 to TRBJ1-6, with no clear D. CDR3 size: 14 residues. The ends were cut back, 5 bases at V and 4 bases at J, with 9 bases in the middle. Germline loops: CDR1 MNHEY, CDR2 SVGAGI. The CDR3 sequence is CASSIDKYNSPLHF. The DNA of the CDR3 is TGTGCCAGCAGTATAGACAAATATAATTCACCCCTCCACTTT.

V gene TRBV5-4 combines with J gene TRBJ2-7; 7 bases match TRBD2. The CDR3 spans 15 residues. Per germline, CDR1 SGHNT and CDR2 YYREEE (reference sequence). Trimming removed 3 bases from V and 4 bases from J; junction bases left unmatched: 10. The CDR3 protein is CASSSRRGILYEQYF. CDR3 DNA: TGTGCCAGCAGCTCCCGGCGGGGGATCCTTTACGAGCAGTACTTC.

The chain couples TRBV5-6 to TRBJ2-3, with a tentative D call TRBD1 (6 bases). The CDR3 is 13 residues long. V dropped 5 bases and J dropped 6 bases, with 13 bases sitting between them. Germline CDR1 and CDR2: SGHDT and YYEEEE. This chain's CDR3 is CASRFRGSDTQYF. CDR3 DNA: TGTGCCAGCAGATTTAGGGGGTCGGATACGCAGTATTTT.

V is TRBV6-5 and J is TRBJ2-7; TRBD2 might be the D (5 bases). Germline V CDR1 and CDR2: MNHEY, SVGAGI. Trimming took off 11 bases at V and 6 bases at J, with 20 bases between the two ends. CDR3 size: 13 residues. CDR3 amino acids: CAAYESVASEQYF. In DNA form, the CDR3 reads TGTGCCGCCTACGAATCGGTAGCGTCCGAGCAGTACTTC.

V and J are TRBV30 and TRBJ1-5; no reliable D call. Deletions cut 0 bases from V and 1 base from J, with 4 bases between. The CDR3 extends over 13 amino acids. Looked up from germline, CDR1 is GTSNPN and CDR2 is SVGIG (reference sequence). The CDR3 here is CAWSVLSNQPQHF. The CDR3 coding sequence is TGTGCCTGGAGTGTCCTGAGCAATCAGCCCCAGCATTTT.

The rearrangement uses TRBV30 and TRBJ2-7; D is possibly TRBD2 (6 bases). The germline V gene has CDR1 GTSNPN and CDR2 SVGIG (reference sequence). CDR3 length: 16 amino acids. V was clipped by 1 base and J by 4 bases, with 20 bases between them. CDR3 nucleotide sequence: TGTGCCTGGAGTGGGGTTTACGGGAGAGCCAGATACGAGCAGTACTTC. It translates to CAWSGVYGRARYEQYF.

The chain uses TRBV14 and TRBJ2-3; D not certain. This CDR3 spans 15 amino acids. CDR1 SGHDN and CDR2 FVKESK come from the germline V gene. Deletions cut 3 bases from V and 0 bases from J, with 10 bases between. The DNA of the CDR3 is TGTGCCAGCAGCCAGGGCTTAACTAGCACAGATACGCAGTATTTT. This translates into CASSQGLTSTDTQYF. Filled out from reference TRBV14 and TRBJ2-3, the complete variable domain reads EAGVTQFPSHSVIEKGQTVTLRCDPISGHDNLYWYRRVMGKEIKFLLHFVKESKQDESGMPNNRFLAERTGGTYSTLKVQPAELEDSGVYFCASSQGLTSTDTQYFGPGTRLTVL.

This rearrangement joins TRBV11-2 to TRBJ2-1; 7 positions agree with TRBD2. Germline lookup yields CDR1 SGHAT and CDR2 FQNNGV. The CDR3 loop spans 15 amino acids. V lost 1 base to trimming and J lost 4 bases; unmatched junction nucleotides: 4. CDR3 bases: TGTGCCAGCAGCTTAGGAGCGGGATCATACAATGAGCAGTTCTTC. Translated: CASSLGAGSYNEQFF.

This clone was picked up a small number of times. This rearrangement joins TRBV6-6 to TRBJ2-7; D gene uncertain. The CDR3 covers 15 residues. In germline, CDR1 is MNHNY, CDR2 SVGAGI (reference sequence). V lost 6 bases and J lost 4, with 19 bases in between. The CDR3 nucleotides are TGTGCCAGCAGCCGTGAGACCTTACGGCGGTACGAGCAGTACTTC. Protein sequence: CASSRETLRRYEQYF.

The J gene is TRBJ2-2, the V gene TRBV4-1, with 7 bases matching TRBD1. V lost 4 bases to trimming and J lost 5 bases; unmatched junction nucleotides: 10. Per germline, CDR1 MGHRA and CDR2 YSYEKL. The CDR3 runs to 16 residues. Written as DNA, the CDR3 is TGCGCCAGCAGCCGCACCCGGGACAGTCGAACCGGGGAGCTGTTTTTT. Amino acids: CASSRTRDSRTGELFF.

This chain links TRBV14 with TRBJ2-3, with D perhaps matching TRBD2 (6 bases). V was cut by 5 bases and J by 4 bases, with 10 bases left in between. The CDR3 is 13 residues long. From germline, CDR1 is SGHDN and CDR2 FVKESK. The CDR3 loop reads CASSETRPDTQYF. The CDR3 coding sequence is TGTGCCAGCAGCGAGACTAGACCAGATACGCAGTATTTT.

This sequence joins TRBV7-9 and TRBJ2-7, with 7 bases aligning to TRBD1. Per germline, CDR1 SEHNR and CDR2 FQNEAQ (reference sequence). V shed 4 bases, J shed 2 bases, and the junction held 5 bases outside the gene matches. The CDR3 extends over 14 amino acids. CDR3 region: CASSSKGAPYEQYF. CDR3 coding DNA: TGTGCCAGCAGCTCCAAGGGGGCCCCCTACGAGCAGTACTTC.

The J gene is TRBJ1-2, the V gene TRBV6-5; possibly TRBD1 for D (6 bases). This CDR3 has 13 amino acids. Trimming pared 6 bases from V and 4 bases from J, leaving 12 bases between. Per the germline V gene, CDR1 is MNHEY and CDR2 is SVGAGI. The CDR3 nucleotides read TGTGCCAGCAGCAGGGGATTCGTCTATGGCTACACCTTC. Translated: CASSRGFVYGYTF.

This chain joins TRBV19 and TRBJ1-5; no clear D gene. CDR3 length: 13 residues. Trimming removed 7 bases from V and 0 bases from J, with 7 bases in between. The germline V gene encodes CDR1 LNHDA and CDR2 SQIVND (reference sequence). The CDR3 nucleotides are TGTGCCAGTAACAGCTATAGCAATCAGCCCCAGCATTTT. It encodes CASNSYSNQPQHF.

The V and J genes are TRBV6-4 and TRBJ2-5; unclear D gene. This CDR3 comprises 16 residues. The germline CDR1 and CDR2 sequences are MRHNA and SNTAGT. Trimming stripped 3 bases from V and 2 bases from J, with 16 bases between. The CDR3 nucleotides read TGTGCCAGCAGTGAAACTCCCGGTGGCAGGCAAGAGACCCAGTACTTC. Translating gives CASSETPGGRQETQYF.

V and J are TRBV6-6 and TRBJ2-7, with D maybe TRBD2 (6 bases). Per the germline V gene, CDR1 is MNHNY and CDR2 is SVGAGI (reference sequence). V was trimmed by 7 bases and J by 6 bases, leaving 19 bases between them. This CDR3 spans 14 amino acids. CDR3 in DNA: TGTGCCAGCATTCCCCCCGGGGCCGGGGGCGAGCAGTACTTC. Residues: CASIPPGAGGEQYF.

V gene TRBV25-1 combines with J gene TRBJ2-6; TRBD2 agrees at 10 bases. V trimming: 5 bases; J trimming: 2 bases; junction bases outside the gene matches: 6. This CDR3 has 17 amino acids. Germline V gives CDR1 MGHDK, CDR2 SYGVNS. The CDR3 sequence: CASSSLAGEAGANVLTF. The CDR3 DNA reads TGTGCCAGCAGTAGCCTAGCGGGAGAGGCTGGGGCCAACGTCCTGACTTTC.

The chain links TRBV6-5 to TRBJ2-1; D ambiguous. The V gene lost 2 bases and the J gene lost 7 bases, with 6 bases spanning the gap. Germline V gene sequence: CDR1 MNHEY, CDR2 SVGAGI. There are 12 residues in the CDR3. CDR3 loop: CASSYDWNEQFF. The CDR3 region has the DNA TGTGCCAGCAGTTACGACTGGAATGAGCAGTTCTTC.

The genes are TRBV30 and TRBJ2-7; the D gene is possibly TRBD1 (5 bases). The CDR3 is 11 amino acids. V dropped 5 bases and J dropped 6 bases, with 11 bases sitting between them. Germline lookup yields CDR1 GTSNPN and CDR2 SVGIG (reference sequence). The CDR3 nucleotides read TGTGCCTGGGAAACAGGTGGCGAGCAGTACTTC. It yields the protein CAWETGGEQYF.

The chain combines TRBV15 with TRBJ1-2, with D unresolved. The germline V gene has CDR1 LNHNV and CDR2 YYDKDF (reference sequence). The CDR3 sequence is 16 residues long. Trimming pared 5 bases from V and 4 bases from J, leaving 20 bases between. The CDR3 region is CATSPGLLGRSYGYTF. CDR3 DNA sequence: TGTGCCACCAGCCCAGGTCTGTTGGGCAGGTCCTATGGCTACACCTTC.

This chain uses TRBV20-1 with TRBJ1-2, with unresolved D. Germline V lookup: CDR1 DFQATT, CDR2 SNEGSKA (reference sequence). CDR3 size: 11 residues. Trimming took off 3 bases at V and 6 bases at J, with 8 bases between the two ends. The DNA for the CDR3 is TGCAGTGCTAGTAACGGGGATGGCTACACCTTC. This sequence encodes CSASNGDGYTF.

This clone was seen once. V usage is TRBV7-9 and J usage is TRBJ2-7, with D possibly TRBD1 on 6 matching bases. The CDR3 runs to 15 residues. Per the germline V gene, CDR1 is SEHNR and CDR2 is FQNEAQ (reference sequence). Trimming left V 5 bases short and J 2 bases short, with 16 bases between. The CDR3 sequence: CASSTTRGKTYEQYF. DNA for the CDR3: TGTGCCAGCAGCACGACCAGGGGCAAAACCTACGAGCAGTACTTC.